What follows are 3 T cell receptor beta chains derived from one specimen sequenced in a study of blood T cell repertoires in COVID-19. Produced via immunoSEQ multiplex PCR; TCRdb's table is partial and in-frame only. Of 140,000 or so clones in the sample, about 80% were seen once. The material sequenced was peripheral blood. All receptors come from a man in his 70s who had recovered from COVID-19.

The CDR3 sequence: CASSYQGSRTGYTF. DNA for the CDR3: TGTGCCAGCAGCTATCAGGGAAGTAGAACTGGCTACACCTTC. V usage is TRBV6-6 and J usage is TRBJ1-2; D is possibly TRBD1 (5 bases). The V gene lost 6 bases and the J gene lost 7 bases, with 18 bases spanning the gap. Germline CDR1 reads MNHNY; CDR2 reads SVGAGI (reference sequence). The CDR3 length is 14 residues.

The V call is TRBV11-2, the J call TRBJ2-2; D is ambiguous. CDR3 size: 15 residues. With 4 bases removed from V and 5 bases from J, the gap between germline ends came to 14 bases. Germline V CDR1 and CDR2: SGHAT, FQNNGV. This CDR3 is CASSSGSTRTGELFF. CDR3 DNA: TGTGCCAGCAGCTCCGGGTCGACTCGGACCGGGGAGCTGTTTTTT.

This chain links TRBV18 with TRBJ2-2; TRBD2 is a possible D gene (6 bases). CDR1 and CDR2 (germline): KGHSH, LQKENI. V lost 4 bases to trimming and J lost 0 bases, with 12 bases between them. CDR3 length: 16 amino acids. The CDR3 DNA reads as TGTGCCAGCTCACGATTAGCGGTCCCGAACACCGGGGAGCTGTTTTTT. Protein product: CASSRLAVPNTGELFF.